Listed below are T cell receptor beta chains from one sample, sequenced in a study of cytomegalovirus exposure and HLA in healthy donors. The protocol was immunoSEQ multiplex PCR, while the TCRdb copy is restricted to in-frame clones and leaves out a portion. This sample has about 190,000 clones, with about 84% found just once. Material: PBMCs. The receptors derive from a man over 45 in good health and CMV-seronegative. Both conserved end residues are part of each CDR3. The D gene is left open where the match is weak. Clone size is not always given. Where it is, it says once, few, many or a class for expanded clones.

- | TRBJ2-2 | - | TRBV19 | TGTGCCAGTAGTTTCGCGGGGTCCGGGGAGCTGTTTTTT | CASSFAGSGELFF
- | TRBJ1-3 | - | TRBV18 | TGTGCCAGCTCCCCCGACTCCTCTGGAAACACCATATATTTT | CASSPDSSGNTIYF
- | TRBJ2-5 | - | TRBV7-9 | TGTGCCAGCAGTACCGGGTGGGGGGACCTCAACCAAGAGACCCAGTACTTC | CASSTGWGDLNQETQYF
TRBD2 | TRBJ2-3 | - | TRBV2 | TGTGCCAGCAGTGAAGCGGGCGGGGGTAAGGGGGATACGCAGTATTTT | CASSEAGGGKGDTQYF
- | TRBJ1-2 | - | TRBV7-9 | TGTTCCAGCAGCTTGTCGACAACTGCCTATGGCTACACCTTC | CSSSLSTTAYGYTF
TRBD2 | TRBJ2-3 | - | TRBV19 | TGTGCCAGTAGGGGTAGCGGGGGGACTAACACAGATACGCAGTATTTT | CASRGSGGTNTDTQYF
- | TRBJ2-7 | once | TRBV9 | TGTGCCAGCAGCTCTAACCCGGAGGACTACGAGCAGTACTTC | CASSSNPEDYEQYF
TRBD1 | TRBJ1-1 | - | TRBV10-3 | TGTGCACACAGGGGGGGCGAGTCCTCGTACACTGAAGCTTTCTTT | CAHRGGESSYTEAFF
- | TRBJ1-5 | - | TRBV5-8 | TGTGCCAGCAGCTTAGGACAACATAGCAATCAGCCCCAGCATTTT | CASSLGQHSNQPQHF
- | TRBJ2-7 | - | TRBV2 | TGTGCCAGCAGCGACGGGGTCTACGAGCAGTACTTC | CASSDGVYEQYF
TRBD1 | TRBJ2-7 | - | TRBV4-3 | TGCGCCAGCAGCCAAGGTGGACAGGGCCTCTACGAGCAGTACTTC | CASSQGGQGLYEQYF
- | TRBJ1-2 | few | TRBV19 | TGTGCCAGTTCCTTCGGACAGTGGCACACCTTC | CASSFGQWHTF
- | TRBJ2-5 | - | TRBV6-1 | TGTGCCAGCAGTGAAGGCCCGGGGAGCCAAGAGACCCAGTACTTC | CASSEGPGSQETQYF